A single sample gave rise to the 32 T cell receptor beta chains below, sequenced in a study of response to subunit inactivated influenza vaccine. TCRdb re-derived calls from the RT-PCR reads in MiXCR, one entry per CDR3 protein. Here the sample spans about 540,000 distinct CDR3 sequences, roughly 25% being singletons. The same sample was also used in a study of T cells expressing NK-cell markers. That source adds: As the method of synthesis, 5'RACE template switching with UMIs yielded TCR beta cDNA.

Sample: CD4+ T cells sorted from PBMCs, taken about 12 days after vaccination. All receptors come from a man aged 45 to 65 who received an inactivated influenza vaccine.

This clonotype was detected many times. CDR3 DNA: TGCGCCAGCAGCTTTGATGGAGAAGGAAACACCATATATTTT. Amino acids: CASSFDGEGNTIYF. The chain has TRBV5-1 and TRBJ1-3; D remains unclear. V was pared by 2 bases and J by 4 bases, with 10 bases between. Germline V lookup: CDR1 SGHRS, CDR2 YFSETQ. The CDR3 is 14 amino acids.

The rearrangement uses TRBV6-2 or TRBV6-3 and TRBJ1-4; D not resolved. The CDR3 sequence is 14 residues long. The V and J ends lost 6 bases and 2 bases respectively, with 10 bases between them. The germline V gene encodes CDR1 MNHEY and CDR2 SVGEGT. The DNA of the CDR3 is TGTGCCAGCAGACGCCGGAATACTAATGAAAAACTGTTTTTT. It specifies CASRRRNTNEKLFF.

There are a few counts of this clonotype. The chain employs TRBV5-6 and TRBJ1-1, with 9 bases aligning to TRBD1. Trimming removed 2 bases from V and 0 bases from J; junction bases left unmatched: 8. The germline gives CDR1 SGHDT, CDR2 YYEEEE. CDR3 length equals 17 residues. The CDR3 nucleotides read TGTGCCAGCAGCTTCTCGGGGACAGGGAACGTGAACACTGAAGCTTTCTTT. It yields the protein CASSFSGTGNVNTEAFF.

This clonotype is a singleton in its sample. The chain has TRBV7-9 and TRBJ1-6; D might be TRBD1 (5 bases). Trimming removed 5 bases from V and 0 bases from J, with 14 bases in between. There are 17 residues in the CDR3. Germline CDR1 is SEHNR and CDR2 is FQNEAQ (reference sequence). The CDR3 sequence is CASSPTGGSSYNSPLHF. CDR3 nucleotide sequence: TGTGCCAGCAGCCCTACGGGGGGGAGCTCCTATAATTCACCCCTCCACTTT.

The chain joins TRBV5-1 to TRBJ2-7, with 7 bases that match TRBD1. This CDR3 comprises 14 residues. V shed 4 bases, J shed 2 bases, and the junction held 6 bases outside the gene matches. The germline CDR1 and CDR2 sequences are SGHRS and YFSETQ. The CDR3 sequence: CASSLWTGPYEQYF. The CDR3 DNA reads TGCGCCAGCAGCCTTTGGACAGGACCCTACGAGCAGTACTTC.

This chain links TRBV29-1 with TRBJ1-1, with 7 bases that match TRBD1. The CDR3 contains 15 residues. Germline V CDR1 and CDR2: SQVTM, ANQGSEA. Trimming at V came to 6 bases and at J to 0 bases, leaving 10 bases not matched to a gene. CDR3 residues: CSVAYRGMMNTEAFF. Here the CDR3 DNA reads TGCAGCGTGGCATACAGGGGCATGATGAACACTGAAGCTTTCTTT. The full variable domain, in which reference TRBV29-1 and TRBJ1-1 provide the parts outside the CDR3, is SAVISQKPSRDICQRGTSLTIQCQVDSQVTMMFWYRQQPGQSLTLIATANQGSEATYESGFVIDKFPISRPNLTFSTLTVSNMSPEDSSIYLCSVAYRGMMNTEAFFGQGTRLTVV.

This clonotype was detected only a few times. The V call is TRBV6-2 or TRBV6-3, the J call TRBJ1-1, with D unresolved. The CDR3 is 15 residues long. Germline CDR1 is MNHEY and CDR2 is SVGEGT. V dropped 7 bases and J dropped 0 bases, with 15 bases sitting between them. CDR3 DNA sequence: TGTGCCAGCATGTCAGGCTCTCCGTTGAACACTGAAGCTTTCTTT. Its protein is CASMSGSPLNTEAFF.

The chain links TRBV3-1 to TRBJ2-3; 8 nucleotides align to TRBD2. The V gene's germline CDR1 is LGHDT and CDR2 YNNKEL (reference sequence). The CDR3 extends over 15 amino acids. With V trimmed by 2 bases and J by 1 base, 2 bases remained unmatched. CDR3 sequence reads: CASSQQAGGTDTQYF. The CDR3 nucleotides read TGTGCCAGCAGCCAACAAGCGGGGGGCACAGATACGCAGTATTTT.

This clonotype was seen only a few times. This chain joins TRBV11-2 and TRBJ2-1, with D perhaps matching TRBD1 or TRBD2 (5 bases each). Germline V lookup: CDR1 SGHAT, CDR2 FQNNGV. With 0 bases removed from V and 15 bases from J, the gap between germline ends came to 15 bases. The CDR3 is 13 residues long. CDR3 amino acids: CASSLEIRDRVFF. CDR3 sequence (DNA): TGTGCCAGCAGCTTAGAAATCCGGGACCGGGTGTTCTTC.

The J gene is TRBJ2-2, the V gene TRBV7-2; tentative D call: TRBD2 (6 bases). CDR1 is SGHTA and CDR2 is FQGNSA in the germline V gene. V was trimmed by 5 bases and J by 8 bases, leaving 15 bases between them. The CDR3 runs 14 residues. The CDR3: CASSPRRRGGELFF. The CDR3 DNA is TGTGCCAGCAGCCCCCGACGGAGGGGAGGGGAGCTGTTTTTT.

This clonotype was seen many times. This rearrangement joins TRBV20-1 to TRBJ2-1; tentative D call: TRBD2 (5 bases). The CDR3 is 14 residues long. Per the germline V gene, CDR1 is DFQATT and CDR2 is SNEGSKA (reference sequence). V lost 7 bases and J 4 bases, leaving 17 bases between the germline ends. For the CDR3, the DNA is TGCAGTGTCCGAGGGTGGACTTTATACAATGAGCAGTTCTTC. Its translation: CSVRGWTLYNEQFF.

The V and J genes are TRBV7-6 and TRBJ1-4; D ambiguous. Germline CDR1 reads SGHVS; CDR2 reads FNYEAQ. CDR3 length: 11 residues. V lost 1 base and J lost 12, with 6 bases in between. This CDR3 is CASSLGNQLFF. In nucleotides, the CDR3 is TGTGCCAGCAGCTTAGGGAACCAACTGTTTTTT.

The rearrangement uses TRBV29-1 and TRBJ1-1; D unresolved. The germline gives CDR1 SQVTM, CDR2 ANQGSEA. The CDR3 consists of 10 residues. Trimming cost V 8 bases and J 5 bases, with 9 bases left between them. Here the CDR3 DNA reads TGCAGCTCGGAGGTGACTGAAGCTTTCTTT. Translated: CSSEVTEAFF.

V is TRBV12-3 or TRBV12-4 and J is TRBJ2-7, with D unresolved. CDR3 size: 13 residues. Trimming pared 2 bases from V and 3 bases from J, leaving 8 bases between. In DNA, the CDR3 is TGTGCCAGCAGTTTAAGGGCTAACTACGAGCAGTACTTC. It is translated as CASSLRANYEQYF.

The chain employs TRBV18 and TRBJ1-4; D unclear. Trimming pared 6 bases from V and 0 bases from J, leaving 14 bases between. The CDR3 has 16 residues. Germline V gene sequence: CDR1 KGHSH, CDR2 LQKENI. CDR3 amino acids: CASSLSMAATNEKLFF. DNA for the CDR3: TGTGCCAGCTCGCTAAGTATGGCCGCAACTAATGAAAAACTGTTTTTT.

This clonotype has ten or more counts. The chain uses TRBV25-1 and TRBJ2-1; 11 nucleotides line up with TRBD2. The CDR3 is 16 residues long. Germline V gene lookup returns CDR1 MGHDK and CDR2 SYGVNS. With 2 bases clipped from V and 5 bases from J, the junction kept 5 bases outside the gene matches. CDR3 sequence reads: CASSELAGGMNNEQFF. CDR3 nucleotide sequence: TGTGCCAGCAGTGAACTAGCGGGAGGCATGAACAATGAGCAGTTCTTC.

This clonotype was seen a handful of times. The CDR3 is CASSETGTEQYF. DNA of the CDR3: TGTGCCAGCAGTGAGACAGGGACCGAGCAGTACTTC. The chain recombines TRBV12-3 or TRBV12-4 with TRBJ2-7; TRBD1 matches 7 bases. V shed 5 bases and J 6 bases; nucleotides not matched to a gene: 4. CDR3 length: 12 residues.

V is TRBV12-3 or TRBV12-4 and J is TRBJ2-1; D is possibly TRBD1 (5 bases). CDR3 length equals 14 residues. The V end lost 1 base, the J end lost 9 bases, and 13 bases lay between the germline ends. This chain's CDR3 is CASSLDWQGGEQFF. The CDR3 DNA reads as TGTGCCAGCAGTTTAGATTGGCAGGGTGGTGAGCAGTTCTTC.

This clonotype was observed a few times. This chain connects TRBV7-9 to TRBJ2-2, with 9 bases lining up with TRBD1. This CDR3 region has 16 residues. Trimming at V came to 2 bases and at J to 6 bases, leaving 7 bases not matched to a gene. Per the germline V gene, CDR1 is SEHNR and CDR2 is FQNEAQ (reference sequence). The CDR3: CASSLSGQGRAGELFF. CDR3 nucleotide sequence: TGTGCCAGCAGCTTATCAGGACAGGGGCGAGCCGGGGAGCTGTTTTTT.

This chain connects TRBV19 to TRBJ1-1; D is uncertain. Germline V gene sequence: CDR1 LNHDA, CDR2 SQIVND (reference sequence). V lost 5 bases to trimming and J lost 0 bases, with 19 bases between them. The CDR3 extends over 17 amino acids. The CDR3 is CASSFVRAVKMNTEAFF. In nucleotides, the CDR3 is TGTGCCAGTAGTTTCGTACGGGCCGTAAAGATGAACACTGAAGCTTTCTTT.

A few counts support this clonotype. The chain links TRBV29-1 to TRBJ2-7; D remains ambiguous. Per germline, CDR1 SQVTM and CDR2 ANQGSEA. CDR3 size: 12 residues. The V gene lost 6 bases and the J gene lost 3 bases, with 12 bases spanning the gap. Here the CDR3 DNA reads TGCAGCGTGAAGAATGACGGCTACGAGCAGTACTTC. Translating gives CSVKNDGYEQYF.

This clonotype was counted only a few times. The V gene is TRBV5-4, the J gene TRBJ1-2; tentative D call: TRBD1 (5 bases). CDR3 length: 16 amino acids. V shed 2 bases and J shed 4 bases, with 18 bases lying between them. Germline V gene lookup returns CDR1 SGHNT and CDR2 YYREEE (reference sequence). The CDR3 is CASSLRGTGSPYGYTF. Written as DNA, the CDR3 is TGTGCCAGCAGCTTAAGAGGGACCGGGTCTCCCTATGGCTACACCTTC.

This chain links TRBV20-1 with TRBJ2-5; 8 positions agree with TRBD2. The CDR3 has 15 residues. From germline, CDR1 is DFQATT and CDR2 SNEGSKA (reference sequence). Trimming took 6 bases from V and 5 from J; bases not matched to a gene: 14. CDR3 loop: CSAGPGGGQGETQYF. The CDR3 DNA sequence: TGCAGTGCCGGACCTGGCGGGGGGCAGGGGGAGACCCAGTACTTC.

The rearrangement uses TRBV20-1 and TRBJ2-3, with TRBD2 identical over 8 bases. The ends lost 3 bases at V and 4 bases at J; junction bases unmatched: 6. The germline V gene encodes CDR1 DFQATT and CDR2 SNEGSKA (reference sequence). The CDR3 is 14 residues long. The CDR3 bases are TGCAGTGCTAGGACGGGGGGGCCCGCAGATACGCAGTATTTT. It encodes CSARTGGPADTQYF.

This clonotype was observed a handful of times. This chain links TRBV5-4 with TRBJ2-5; 13 bases agree with TRBD2. The CDR3 runs to 15 residues. Germline CDR1 is SGHNT and CDR2 is YYREEE (reference sequence). Trimming at V came to 4 bases and at J to 8 bases, leaving 8 bases not matched to a gene. The CDR3 nucleotides read TGTGCCAGCAGCCCGGGACTAGCGGGGCTTGGAACCCAGTACTTC. This translates into CASSPGLAGLGTQYF.

J is TRBJ2-7 and V is TRBV5-1; 10 bases line up with TRBD1. The CDR3 is made up of 14 amino acids. V shed 4 bases and J 5 bases; nucleotides not matched to a gene: 6. Germline V gene sequence: CDR1 SGHRS, CDR2 YFSETQ. Written as DNA, the CDR3 is TGCGCCAGCAGCCTTCAGACAGGGGGCAACGAGCAGTACTTC. Its translation is CASSLQTGGNEQYF.

The chain is built from TRBV29-1 and TRBJ2-2, with D maybe TRBD1 (6 bases). V lost 4 bases and J 1 base, leaving 10 bases between the germline ends. This CDR3 has 14 amino acids. Per the germline V gene, CDR1 is SQVTM and CDR2 is ANQGSEA. CDR3 bases: TGCAGCGTTGCCGGACAGATGAACACCGGGGAGCTGTTTTTT. It yields the protein CSVAGQMNTGELFF.

This chain connects TRBV12-3 or TRBV12-4 to TRBJ2-7; D perhaps matches TRBD1 (5 bases). The CDR3 extends over 14 amino acids. Trimming shortened V by 5 bases and J by 2 bases, and 13 bases separated the two germline ends. The CDR3 DNA reads TGTGCCAGCAGTCCAATAGGGGATACCTACGAGCAGTACTTC. Protein product: CASSPIGDTYEQYF.

Only a few counts were recorded for this clonotype. CDR3 nucleotides: TGTGCCAGCTCACGAACAGGGTCCCACAATGAGCAGTTCTTC. Protein sequence: CASSRTGSHNEQFF. The chain has TRBV18 and TRBJ2-1; D is possibly TRBD1 (6 bases). CDR3 length: 14 residues. V was trimmed by 4 bases and J by 5 bases, leaving 12 bases between them. CDR1 is KGHSH and CDR2 is LQKENI in the germline V gene.

The chain is built from TRBV7-2 and TRBJ2-5; 7 bases line up with TRBD1. V shed 6 bases, J shed 5 bases, and the junction held 6 bases outside the gene matches. The CDR3 sequence is 13 residues long. Germline CDR1 SGHTA, CDR2 FQGNSA. CDR3 region: CASSYRGAETQYF. The CDR3 DNA is TGTGCCAGCAGTTACAGGGGAGCGGAGACCCAGTACTTC.

This clonotype was recorded a few times. The chain recombines TRBV10-3 with TRBJ2-3; no definite D call. Between the trimmed V and J ends, which lost 8 bases and 0 bases, there was a span of 12 bases. CDR1 is ENHRY, CDR2 SYGVKD, per germline. This CDR3 is built from 14 residues. CDR3 in amino acids: CAIRISPSTDTQYF. CDR3 DNA: TGTGCCATCCGGATTAGTCCTAGCACAGATACGCAGTATTTT.

In its sample, this clonotype was seen a few times. The V call is TRBV5-1, the J call TRBJ2-7; 10 bases align to TRBD1. The CDR3 is made up of 15 amino acids. Per the germline V gene, CDR1 is SGHRS and CDR2 is YFSETQ. V lost 4 bases to trimming and J lost 4 bases; unmatched junction nucleotides: 8. CDR3 in DNA: TGCGCCAGCAGCGCCTCCGGGACAGGGGCTTACGAGCAGTACTTC. This gives the protein CASSASGTGAYEQYF.